The rows below give T cell receptor beta chains drawn from one sample of a study of T cells after yellow fever vaccination. TCRdb reanalysed the 5' RACE reads using MiXCR and keeps one entry per CDR3 protein. The table records about 340,000 distinct CDR3 sequences, 12% of them present only once. Material: CD4+ T cells sorted from PBMCs, obtained 15 days after the yellow fever booster vaccination. All receptors come from a young man who received the YFV17D yellow fever vaccine. Each CDR3 is given with its conserved first and last residue. The D gene is left open where the match is weak. Where a row states a size, it is once, few, many or the class of an expanded clone; other rows omit it.

d_gene	v_gene	j_gene	abundance	CDR3nt	CDR3aa
.	TRBV6-2/TRBV6-3	TRBJ2-2	.	TGTGCCAGCACCTGGGGGTCCGGGGAGCTGTTTTTT	CASTWGSGELFF
.	TRBV5-1	TRBJ1-2	many	TGCGCCAGCAGCTTGCGAGCCGAGGGTGGCTACACCTTC	CASSLRAEGGYTF
.	TRBV10-3	TRBJ2-5	few	TGTGCCATCAGTGGGAAGAGGGAAGAGACCCAGTACTTC	CAISGKREETQYF
.	TRBV4-3	TRBJ1-4	.	TGCGCCAGCAGCCGCTCCCAGGAAGAAAAACTGTTTTTT	CASSRSQEEKLFF
.	TRBV30	TRBJ1-2	few	TGTGCCGCCCTCGAACCCGGCTACACCTTC	CAALEPGYTF
.	TRBV7-8	TRBJ2-3	.	TGTGCCAGCAGCTCATGGGGCGGGCCTTCCGGAGATACGCAGTATTTT	CASSSWGGPSGDTQYF
.	TRBV3-1	TRBJ2-7	many	TGTGCCAGCAGCCAAGCCGCCCAGGAGCAGTACTTC	CASSQAAQEQYF
TRBD1	TRBV10-3	TRBJ1-1	.	TGTGCCATCAGTGGCGGTGAAGGGACAGGGAGGAACACTGAAGCTTTCTTT	CAISGGEGTGRNTEAFF
TRBD1	TRBV25-1	TRBJ2-5	.	TGTGCCAGCAAGGGACAGGGGGTCTCCGGAGAGACCCAGTACTTC	CASKGQGVSGETQYF
.	TRBV4-3	TRBJ1-4	few	TGCGCCAGCAGCCAAGAGCGCCAGGGTAATCCACTGTTTTTT	CASSQERQGNPLFF
TRBD2	TRBV3-1	TRBJ2-1	few	TGTGCCAGCAGCCATAAGTCCCTAGCGGCATCCTACAATGAGCAGTTCTTC	CASSHKSLAASYNEQFF
.	TRBV29-1	TRBJ2-7	few	TGCAGCGTCGCCACAGGGAGCTCCTACGAGCAGTACTTC	CSVATGSSYEQYF
.	TRBV2	TRBJ1-4	few	TGTGCCAGCAGTGTGTCCCGCGAAAAACTGTTTTTT	CASSVSREKLFF
.	TRBV12-3/TRBV12-4	TRBJ2-2	few	TGTGCCAGCAGTGGGACGTCGAACACCGGGGAGCTGTTTTTT	CASSGTSNTGELFF
.	TRBV4-2	TRBJ1-3	.	TGTGCCAGCAGCCAAGATCAAAGCGCAGGGACTGGAAACACCATATATTTT	CASSQDQSAGTGNTIYF
.	TRBV6-5	TRBJ2-3	.	TGTGCCAGCAGTTACACCGGACCTCTGGCAACAGATACGCAGTATTTT	CASSYTGPLATDTQYF
TRBD2	TRBV4-2	TRBJ2-3	.	TGTGCCAGCAGCCAAGATCCCGGGGGGGCCAATCCCGCCACAGATACGCAGTATTTT	CASSQDPGGANPATDTQYF
TRBD1	TRBV4-3	TRBJ1-1	.	TGCGCCAGCAGCCAACAGGGGGCGAACACTGAAGCTTTCTTT	CASSQQGANTEAFF
.	TRBV4-1	TRBJ1-3	many	TGCGCCAGCAGCCAAACGGAGCAGACTGGAAACACCATATATTTT	CASSQTEQTGNTIYF
TRBD2	TRBV5-4	TRBJ2-5	few	TGTGCCAGCAGCTTGGATCCAGCGGGGGGGCCGGAGACCCAGTACTTC	CASSLDPAGGPETQYF
TRBD2	TRBV2	TRBJ2-1	.	TGTGCCAGCACCGGGAGACTAGCGGGGGGGTACAATGAGCAGTTCTTC	CASTGRLAGGYNEQFF
.	TRBV12-3/TRBV12-4	TRBJ1-2	.	TGTGCCAGCAGCACACCCGGGGGGCTGGGCTATGGCTACACCTTC	CASSTPGGLGYGYTF
.	TRBV7-2	TRBJ1-5	.	TGTGCCAGCAGGAAACAGGAGAATCAGCCCCAGCATTTT	CASRKQENQPQHF
.	TRBV5-5	TRBJ2-4	many	TGTGCCAGCAGCGCCGGGCTAGAGGGGAACATTCAGTACTTC	CASSAGLEGNIQYF
.	TRBV3-1	TRBJ2-2	few	TGTGCCAGCAGCCCCCTGCTGGGGGAGCTGTTTTTT	CASSPLLGELFF
.	TRBV9	TRBJ2-5	many	TGTGCCAGCAGCGTAGCTGGGCAGACCCAAGAGACCCAGTACTTC	CASSVAGQTQETQYF
.	TRBV12-3/TRBV12-4	TRBJ1-5	few	TGTGCCAGCAGTTTAGTTGGCCATAGCAATCAGCCCCAGCATTTT	CASSLVGHSNQPQHF
.	TRBV7-9	TRBJ1-1	.	TGTGCCAGCAGCTCTCGGATCTCTGGGAACACTGAAGCTTTCTTT	CASSSRISGNTEAFF
.	TRBV5-1	TRBJ2-3	.	TGCGCCAGCAGCCCAGCCCGGCAGAACACAGATACGCAGTATTTT	CASSPARQNTDTQYF
.	TRBV5-4	TRBJ2-7	.	TGTGCCAGCAGCCCCCCCCAGGCAACCTCCTACGAGCAGTACTTC	CASSPPQATSYEQYF
.	TRBV20-1	TRBJ2-6	.	TGCAGTGCTAGGAGCAGCTCTGGGGCCAACGTCCTGACTTTC	CSARSSSGANVLTF
.	TRBV10-3	TRBJ1-6	.	TGTGCCATCAGTGAGTCGCAGAACTCACCCCTCCACTTT	CAISESQNSPLHF
TRBD1	TRBV20-1	TRBJ1-4	.	TGCAGTCCGAGCCCAGGGGGCCTGGATGAAAAACTGTTTTTT	CSPSPGGLDEKLFF
.	TRBV7-2	TRBJ1-5	few	TGTGCCAGCAGCTTAGATATGGATCAGCCCCAGCATTTT	CASSLDMDQPQHF
TRBD2	TRBV28	TRBJ2-1	.	TGTGCCAGCAGTTTGGGCGGGGGGGCCCCAGGTGAGCAGTTCTTC	CASSLGGGAPGEQFF
.	TRBV5-6	TRBJ1-1	.	TGTGCCAGCAGCTTGCCTCTCAACACTGAAGCTTTCTTT	CASSLPLNTEAFF
.	TRBV4-1	TRBJ1-2	.	TGCGCCAGCAGCCAAGTCGGCCGAACAGTAATCTATGGCTACACCTTC	CASSQVGRTVIYGYTF
.	TRBV7-9	TRBJ2-3	.	TGTGCCAGCATCGCATATCTCCCAGATACGCAGTATTTT	CASIAYLPDTQYF
.	TRBV29-1	TRBJ2-5	few	TGCAGCGTTCCCCAGGGGACCCAGTACTTC	CSVPQGTQYF
TRBD2	TRBV5-1	TRBJ2-1	many	TGCGCCAGCAGCTTGGGGGAGACTAGCGGGGGGTACAATGAGCAGTTCTTC	CASSLGETSGGYNEQFF
.	TRBV6-5	TRBJ1-6	few	TGTGCCAGCAGTTACTCGGTCCACAGGGCCAATTCACCCCTCCACTTT	CASSYSVHRANSPLHF
.	TRBV6-5	TRBJ2-5	.	TGTGCCAGCAGTTTATCCGAGGCCCAAGAGACCCAGTACTTC	CASSLSEAQETQYF
TRBD1	TRBV5-1	TRBJ2-5	few	TGCGCCAGCAGCCAAACTGGACAGGGAGGAGAGGAGACCCAGTACTTC	CASSQTGQGGEETQYF
.	TRBV5-6	TRBJ1-1	few	TGTGCCAGCAGCATTGGGGGAGATTTGAACACTGAAGCTTTCTTT	CASSIGGDLNTEAFF
TRBD2	TRBV7-9	TRBJ2-1	.	TGTGCCAGCAGCCCTTGGACTAGCGGGCCCAGCAATGAGCAGTTCTTC	CASSPWTSGPSNEQFF
TRBD1	TRBV4-1	TRBJ2-6	few	TGCGCCAGCAGCCAAGGTATACGGGACAGGGGTTCTGGGGCCAACGTCCTGACTTTC	CASSQGIRDRGSGANVLTF
.	TRBV12-3/TRBV12-4	TRBJ1-1	many	TGTGCCAGCAGTCGGCAGGGATATGAAGCTTTCTTT	CASSRQGYEAFF
TRBD1	TRBV7-9	TRBJ1-2	.	TGTGCCAGCAGCCGGGGGACAGGGGTGTATGGCTACACCTTC	CASSRGTGVYGYTF
TRBD2	TRBV19	TRBJ2-1	.	TGTGCCAGTAGTATAAGGCGGGGGGGGATTGAGCAGTTCTTC	CASSIRRGGIEQFF
.	TRBV7-2	TRBJ1-3	.	TGTGCCAGCAGGGGCCCCTCTGGAAACACCATATATTTT	CASRGPSGNTIYF
.	TRBV5-8	TRBJ1-2	medium-sized	TGTGCCAGCAGCTTGTACGCAGGGCCAGGCTACACCTTC	CASSLYAGPGYTF
TRBD1	TRBV5-1	TRBJ2-2	few	TGCGCCAGCAGCTTGGGTCCCGACAGGGGTGACACCGGGGAGCTGTTTTTT	CASSLGPDRGDTGELFF
TRBD1	TRBV2	TRBJ1-1	many	TGTGCCAGCAGGGACAGGGGCCCGGGCACTGAAGCTTTCTTT	CASRDRGPGTEAFF
TRBD2	TRBV7-3	TRBJ2-1	few	TGTGCCAGCAGCGCCCGACTAGCGGGGGAGCAGTTCTTC	CASSARLAGEQFF
TRBD2	TRBV20-1	TRBJ2-5	.	TGCAGTGCGGCCCTCCCAGGGACTAGTCCCCAAGAGACCCAGTACTTC	CSAALPGTSPQETQYF